This is a list of T cell receptor beta chains from one sample in a study of response to subunit inactivated influenza vaccine. Using its own MiXCR run on the RT-PCR reads, TCRdb lists one record per CDR3 protein. In the table there are about 520,000 distinct CDR3 sequences, 7.2% of which are singletons. The sequences come from PBMCs from blood, collected approximately 25 months after vaccination. Source of these receptors: a man aged 50 to 69 who received an inactivated influenza vaccine. The CDR3 runs from the conserved cysteine through the conserved F or W. D genes are given only for firm matches. Clone size is given for some rows only: seen once, a few or many times, or a class if the clone is expanded.

cdr3_length j_call v_call clone_size d_call cdr3_aa cdr3_nt
18 TRBJ1-3 TRBV9 few - CASSVATTTGSSGNTIYF TGTGCCAGCAGCGTAGCTACGACTACGGGATCCTCTGGAAACACCATATATTTT
13 TRBJ1-2 TRBV4-1 few TRBD1 CASSREGAIGYTF TGCGCCAGCAGCCGGGAGGGGGCAATCGGCTACACCTTC
12 TRBJ2-1 TRBV7-9 - - CASSSIGDEQFF TGTGCCAGCAGCTCCATAGGGGATGAGCAGTTCTTC
15 TRBJ2-3 TRBV6-1 few TRBD2 CASTGLAGEYDTQYF TGTGCCAGCACCGGACTAGCGGGAGAATATGATACGCAGTATTTT
13 TRBJ2-7 TRBV21-1 many - CASTWGGSYEQYF TGTGCCAGCACCTGGGGGGGGTCCTACGAGCAGTACTTC
12 TRBJ2-3 TRBV6-2/TRBV6-3 few - CASSGGTGTQYF TGTGCCAGCAGCGGAGGGACGGGTACGCAGTATTTT
15 TRBJ2-2 TRBV29-1 few TRBD2 CSVEPREANTGELFF TGCAGCGTTGAACCTCGGGAGGCGAACACCGGGGAGCTGTTTTTT
15 TRBJ1-2 TRBV4-1 - - CASSPVGRHGGGYTF TGCGCCAGCAGCCCGGTCGGACGACATGGGGGGGGCTACACCTTC
13 TRBJ2-5 TRBV4-2 few - CASSPSTRETQYF TGTGCCAGCAGCCCGTCTACTAGGGAGACCCAGTACTTC
14 TRBJ2-5 TRBV28 few - CASSLSAGWETQYF TGTGCCAGCAGTTTATCGGCAGGGTGGGAGACCCAGTACTTC
15 TRBJ2-5 TRBV7-9 few - CASSLVEGLHETQYF TGTGCCAGCAGCTTAGTAGAAGGGTTGCATGAGACCCAGTACTTC
15 TRBJ1-4 TRBV2 - - CASKGLVATNEKLFF TGTGCCAGCAAGGGGTTAGTGGCAACTAATGAAAAACTGTTTTTT
13 TRBJ2-3 TRBV11-2 - - CASSPRQRDTQYF TGTGCCAGCAGCCCCCGACAGCGAGATACGCAGTATTTT
14 TRBJ1-2 TRBV6-1 - - CASSPGTGFYGYTF TGTGCCAGCAGCCCCGGGACCGGGTTTTATGGCTACACCTTC
16 TRBJ2-2 TRBV4-3 many - CASSQDRGTMAGELFF TGCGCCAGCAGCCAAGATAGGGGGACGATGGCCGGGGAGCTGTTTTTT
15 TRBJ2-7 TRBV20-1 - TRBD2 CSQTPGLAGVYEQYF TGCAGTCAAACTCCGGGACTAGCGGGAGTCTACGAGCAGTACTTC
14 TRBJ2-5 TRBV7-9 many TRBD1 CASSERTGRETQYF TGTGCCAGCAGCGAGCGGACAGGGCGAGAGACCCAGTACTTC
14 TRBJ2-7 TRBV7-2 - - CASSPQWTSYEQYF TGTGCCAGCAGCCCCCAGTGGACCTCCTACGAGCAGTACTTC
15 TRBJ2-2 TRBV5-1 few TRBD1 CASSLPAGGTGELFF TGCGCCAGCAGCCTGCCCGCAGGGGGAACCGGGGAGCTGTTTTTT
12 TRBJ2-7 TRBV28 - - CASRGRLYEQYF TGTGCCAGCAGGGGACGGCTCTACGAGCAGTACTTC
13 TRBJ1-5 TRBV7-2 few - CASSFSGPQPQHF TGTGCCAGCAGCTTCTCGGGTCCCCAGCCCCAGCATTTT
13 TRBJ1-2 TRBV16 - - CASSQSHGDGYTF TGTGCCAGCAGCCAATCGCACGGGGATGGCTACACCTTC
16 TRBJ2-3 TRBV6-9 - TRBD2 CASSQTSGRAPDTQYF TGTGCCAGCAGCCAAACTAGCGGGAGGGCCCCAGATACGCAGTATTTT
16 TRBJ2-3 TRBV4-3 many TRBD2 CASSRGLAGMADTQYF TGCGCCAGCAGCCGGGGACTAGCGGGGATGGCAGATACGCAGTATTTT
16 TRBJ2-3 TRBV7-8 few TRBD2 CASRVNRLAGTDTQYF TGTGCCAGCAGGGTGAACCGTCTAGCGGGCACAGATACGCAGTATTTT
20 TRBJ2-1 TRBV20-1 - - CSARTIREILKSTSYNEQFF TGCAGTGCTCGAACTATTCGGGAGATACTTAAATCCACTTCCTACAATGAGCAGTTCTTC
18 TRBJ2-6 TRBV5-1 - - CASSLFFVGGSGANVLTF TGCGCCAGCAGCTTGTTCTTTGTGGGAGGATCTGGGGCCAACGTCCTGACTTTC
14 TRBJ1-1 TRBV20-1 few - CSARDRGARTEAFF TGCAGTGCTAGAGATCGGGGGGCGCGTACTGAAGCTTTCTTT
19 TRBJ2-1 TRBV20-1 few TRBD2 CSAREHGRIAGVVVNEQFF TGCAGTGCTAGAGAGCACGGGCGGATAGCGGGAGTGGTCGTGAATGAGCAGTTCTTC
13 TRBJ2-2 TRBV4-2 - - CASSQDPTGELFF TGTGCCAGCAGCCAAGATCCCACCGGGGAGCTGTTTTTT
13 TRBJ2-7 TRBV7-9 few - CASSGRKSYEQYF TGTGCCAGCAGCGGCAGGAAAAGCTACGAGCAGTACTTC
14 TRBJ2-7 TRBV10-3 once TRBD2 CAISELAGVHEQYF TGTGCCATCAGTGAACTAGCGGGAGTCCACGAGCAGTACTTC
15 TRBJ2-1 TRBV28 - TRBD1 CASSLPGQGAHEQFF TGTGCCAGCAGTTTACCTGGACAGGGGGCACATGAGCAGTTCTTC